This TCR beta chain is from a study of CD8 T cells in Susac syndrome. Study-wide results and limits: Susac CD8+ clonal expansion peaked in TEMRA cells and active patients.

This clonotype was observed once. Antigen specificity is unknown. Trimming left V 0 bases short and J 7 bases short, with 12 bases between. The CDR3 spans 15 residues. Germline V gene sequence: CDR1 LGHNA, CDR2 YSLEER. With random hexamers, reverse transcription was performed on roughly 0.5 to 1 ug of RNA. A single record per CDR3 protein comes from TCRdb applying MiXCR to the immunoSEQ multiplex PCR reads. The sample holds about 84,000 distinct CDR3 sequences, roughly 96% seen once. This TCR derives from a human donor with Susac syndrome. The sequenced sample consisted of CD8+ T cells from PBMCs. The chain carries TRBV4-3 and TRBJ1-4; no clear D gene. CDR3 bases: TGCGCCAGCAGCCAAGATTGGTCCTCAACTGAAAAACTGTTTTTT. It codes for CASSQDWSSTEKLFF.